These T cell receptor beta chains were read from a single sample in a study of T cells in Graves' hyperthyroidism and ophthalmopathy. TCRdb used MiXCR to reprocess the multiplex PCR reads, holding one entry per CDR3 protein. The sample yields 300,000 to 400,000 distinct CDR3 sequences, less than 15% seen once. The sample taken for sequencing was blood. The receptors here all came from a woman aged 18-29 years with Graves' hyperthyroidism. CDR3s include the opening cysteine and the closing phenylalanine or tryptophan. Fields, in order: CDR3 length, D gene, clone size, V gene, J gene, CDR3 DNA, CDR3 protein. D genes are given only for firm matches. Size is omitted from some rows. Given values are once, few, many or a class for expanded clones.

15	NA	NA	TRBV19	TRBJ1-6	TGTGCCACCCAAGACCGGAGCTCCTATAATTCACCCCTCCACTTT	CATQDRSSYNSPLHF
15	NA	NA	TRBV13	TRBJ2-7	TGTGCCAGCAGCTTAAAGAAAGGCGGACCCTACGAGCAGTACTTC	CASSLKKGGPYEQYF
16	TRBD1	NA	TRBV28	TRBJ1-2	TGTGCCAGCAGTACCCGACAGGGGGCGACTAACTATGGCTACACCTTC	CASSTRQGATNYGYTF
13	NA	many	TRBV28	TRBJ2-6	TGTGCCACTAGAGTGGATGGGGCCAACGTCCTGACTTTC	CATRVDGANVLTF
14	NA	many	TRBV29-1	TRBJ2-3	TGCAGCGTCGATCTAGGGGCGAGCACAGATACGCAGTATTTT	CSVDLGASTDTQYF
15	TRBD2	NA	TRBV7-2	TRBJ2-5	TGTGCCAGCAGCTTAGGACTAGCGGGAAGGCAGACCCAGTACTTC	CASSLGLAGRQTQYF
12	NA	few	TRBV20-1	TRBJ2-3	TGCAGTGCTACGGGGTACACAGATACGCAGTATTTT	CSATGYTDTQYF
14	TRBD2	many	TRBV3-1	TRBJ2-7	TGTGCCAGCAGCCAAACTAGCGTCTCCTACGAGCAGTACTTC	CASSQTSVSYEQYF
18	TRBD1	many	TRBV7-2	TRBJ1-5	TGTGCCAGCAGCTTAACAGGGACAGCGGGGGGTGGAAGGGTGCCCCAGCATTTT	CASSLTGTAGGGRVPQHF
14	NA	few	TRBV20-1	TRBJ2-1	TGCAGTGCTAGTAGTTTAGACTCCTACAATGAGCAGTTCTTC	CSASSLDSYNEQFF
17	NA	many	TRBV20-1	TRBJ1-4	TGCAGTGCTAGAGATTGGGGCTCTCCGCCGGCTGATGAAAAACTGTTTTTT	CSARDWGSPPADEKLFF
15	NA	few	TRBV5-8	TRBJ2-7	TGTGCCAGCAGAACTGTCGGCGCAGGAACCTACGAGCAGTACTTC	CASRTVGAGTYEQYF
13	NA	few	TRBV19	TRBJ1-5	TGTGCCAGTAGTATACAGGAGGGACAGCCCCAGCATTTT	CASSIQEGQPQHF
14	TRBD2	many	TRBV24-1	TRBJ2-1	TGTGCCACCAGTGATTTTAGCGGGAGCAATGAGCAGTTCTTC	CATSDFSGSNEQFF
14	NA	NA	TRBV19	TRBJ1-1	TGTGCCAGTAAACCACAGGTTCCGAACACTGAAGCTTTCTTT	CASKPQVPNTEAFF